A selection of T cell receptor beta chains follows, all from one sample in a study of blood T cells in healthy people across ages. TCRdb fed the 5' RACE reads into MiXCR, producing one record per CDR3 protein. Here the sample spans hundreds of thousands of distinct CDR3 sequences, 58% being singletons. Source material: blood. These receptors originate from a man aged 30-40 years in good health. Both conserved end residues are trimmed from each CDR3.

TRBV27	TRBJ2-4	ASRRQGSTVLQGQY
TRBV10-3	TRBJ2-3	AIRAGQTDTQY
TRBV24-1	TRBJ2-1	ATGAGIGTNEQF
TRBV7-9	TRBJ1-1	ASSLEGPGTEAF
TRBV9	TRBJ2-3	ASSVGGFSPPTDTQY
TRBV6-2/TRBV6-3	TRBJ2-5	ASGEGVVQETQY
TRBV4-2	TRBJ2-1	ASSPETGVSHEQF
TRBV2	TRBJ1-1	ASTYRNLNTEAF
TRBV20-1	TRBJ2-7	SARAAHRGYEQY
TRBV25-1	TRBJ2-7	ASSESGEQY
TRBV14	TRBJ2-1	ASSPGWTGGVGEQF
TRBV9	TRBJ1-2	ASEPYGYT
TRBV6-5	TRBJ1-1	ASSAGQTRTEAF
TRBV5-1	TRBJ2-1	ASAFRRHGLLNPTSGRNEQF
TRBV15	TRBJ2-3	ATGGVGRTDTQY
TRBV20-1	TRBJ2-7	SARGTSGPSNEQY
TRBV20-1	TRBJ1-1	SARAAGNLNTEAF
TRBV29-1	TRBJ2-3	SATPYSPLGTDTQY
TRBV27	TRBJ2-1	ASSGETGNEQF
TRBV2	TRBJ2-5	ASSVEGAGSQY
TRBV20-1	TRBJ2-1	SAPYAGLHSEQF
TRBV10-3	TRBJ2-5	AIRGQTQETQY
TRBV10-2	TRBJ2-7	ASRTNTGSKGYEQY
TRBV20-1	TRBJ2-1	SAPDGGYRSYNEQF
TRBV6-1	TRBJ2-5	ASSASVGSGDETQY
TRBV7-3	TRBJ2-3	ASSSGSDREAQY